This T cell receptor beta chain appears in the sequencing data of a study of T cell repertoires in cytomegalovirus infection. Study as a whole: It was the public TCR beta signatures that indicated both CMV infection and matching HLA type.

Each CDR3 protein is one row after TCRdb ran MiXCR on the reads. Found here are about 220,000 distinct CDR3 sequences, around 35% of them singletons; the top ten hold approximately 59%. This clonotype was detected a few times. What it recognizes is unknown. The study, taken as a whole, reports: Cumulative frequency (of public TCR beta family members) identified carriers of CMV plus the relevant HLA. Ex vivo, HLA-C-restricted CMV-specific TCR beta clonotypes prevailed over the rest of the response.

This sequence was found in a human donor in good health (CMV status not recorded). Some clones in this sample may be carry-over from other donors' samples. Sequenced here: CD8+ T cells from cultured PBMCs, sampled from culture after CMV antigen stimulation.

CDR3 bases: TGCGCCAGCAGCCAAGACCCGAGGAGCACAGATACGCAGTATTTT. It codes for CASSQDPRSTDTQYF. The chain has TRBV4-1 and TRBJ2-3; no reliable D call. Germline values: CDR1 MGHRA, CDR2 YSYEKL. The CDR3 spans 15 residues. Trimming stripped 0 bases from V and 0 bases from J, with 7 bases between.